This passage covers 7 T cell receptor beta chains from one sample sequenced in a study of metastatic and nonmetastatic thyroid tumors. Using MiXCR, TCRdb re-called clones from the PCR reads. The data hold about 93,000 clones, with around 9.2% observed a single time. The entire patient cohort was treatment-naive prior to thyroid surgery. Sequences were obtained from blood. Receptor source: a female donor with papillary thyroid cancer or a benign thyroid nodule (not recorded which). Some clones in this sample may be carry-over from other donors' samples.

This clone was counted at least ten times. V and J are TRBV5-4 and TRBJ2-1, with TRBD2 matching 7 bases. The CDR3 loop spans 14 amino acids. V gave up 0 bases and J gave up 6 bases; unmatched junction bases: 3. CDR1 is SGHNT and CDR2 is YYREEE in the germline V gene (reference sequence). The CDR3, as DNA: TGTGCCAGCAGCTTGGATCTAGCGGCCAATGAGCAGTTCTTC. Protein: CASSLDLAANEQFF.

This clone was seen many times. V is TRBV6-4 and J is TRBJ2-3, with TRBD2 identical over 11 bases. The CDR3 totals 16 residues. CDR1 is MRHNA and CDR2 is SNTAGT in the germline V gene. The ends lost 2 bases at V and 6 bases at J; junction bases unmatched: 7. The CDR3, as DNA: TGTGCCAGCAGTGACGGTAGCGGGGGGGAACCCGATACGCAGTATTTT. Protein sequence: CASSDGSGGEPDTQYF.

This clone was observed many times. The CDR3 coding sequence is TGTGCCAGCAGCGGCGCCTCGAGCCCCGGGGGTGAGCAGTTCTTC. Translating gives CASSGASSPGGEQFF. The V call is TRBV9, the J call TRBJ2-1, with D tentatively TRBD2 (6 bases). The CDR3 is made up of 15 amino acids. V was cut by 3 bases and J by 9 bases, with 19 bases left in between. CDR1 is SGDLS, CDR2 YYNGEE, per germline.

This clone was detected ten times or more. The CDR3 region has the DNA TGTGCCAGCAGCTTAGATAGCGAGAGACAGCCCCAGCATTTT. It encodes CASSLDSERQPQHF. This sequence joins TRBV7-2 and TRBJ1-5; D gene unclear. V lost 1 base and J lost 7, with 11 bases in between. Germline V lookup: CDR1 SGHTA, CDR2 FQGNSA. CDR3 length: 14 amino acids.

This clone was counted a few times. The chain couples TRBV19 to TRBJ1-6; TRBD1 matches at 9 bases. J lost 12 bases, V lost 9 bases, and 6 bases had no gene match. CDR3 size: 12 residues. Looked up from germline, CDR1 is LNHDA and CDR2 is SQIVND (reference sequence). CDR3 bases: TGTGCCAGCGGACAGGGGCTTGAACCCCTCCACTTT. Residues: CASGQGLEPLHF.

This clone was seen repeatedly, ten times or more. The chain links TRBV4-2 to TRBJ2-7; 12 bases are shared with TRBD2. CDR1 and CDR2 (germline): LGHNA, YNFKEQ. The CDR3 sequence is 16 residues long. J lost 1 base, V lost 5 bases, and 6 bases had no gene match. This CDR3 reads CASSREGTSGSYEQYF. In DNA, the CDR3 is TGTGCCAGCAGCAGGGAAGGGACTAGCGGGTCCTACGAGCAGTACTTC.

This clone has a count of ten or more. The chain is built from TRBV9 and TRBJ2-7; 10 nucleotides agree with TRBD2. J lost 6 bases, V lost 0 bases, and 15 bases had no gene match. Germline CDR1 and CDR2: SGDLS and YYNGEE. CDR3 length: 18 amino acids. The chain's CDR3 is CASSVVSYSGGFAGEQYF. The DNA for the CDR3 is TGTGCCAGCAGCGTAGTTAGTTATAGCGGGGGGTTTGCGGGCGAGCAGTACTTC.